A selection of T cell receptor beta chains follows, all from one sample in a study of T cells in Graves' hyperthyroidism and ophthalmopathy. In TCRdb, the multiplex PCR reads were re-called with MiXCR into one record per CDR3 protein. This table holds 490,000 or so distinct CDR3 sequences, around a fifth found once. The sample was blood. The receptor source for this set is a woman in her seventies with Graves' ophthalmopathy. Both conserved end residues are part of each CDR3. The D gene is left open where the match is weak. Clone size is not always given. Where it is, it says once, few, many or a class for expanded clones.

DNA: TGCAGTGCTACGGGACAGGGGGCGAGAAGTGAGCAGTTCTTC
CDR3: CSATGQGARSEQFF
D: TRBD1
J: TRBJ2-1
size: few
V: TRBV20-1

DNA: TGTGCCAGTAGTCGGTCAGTTGTTGATACCGGGGAGCTGTTTTTT
CDR3: CASSRSVVDTGELFF
D: .
J: TRBJ2-2
size: .
V: TRBV19

DNA: TGTGCCACCAGTGACCCTGGAGTAGGTGAGCAGTTCTTC
CDR3: CATSDPGVGEQFF
D: .
J: TRBJ2-1
size: .
V: TRBV24-1

DNA: TGTGCCAGTAGTGTTTGGGGAGGGAACACTGAAGCTTTCTTT
CDR3: CASSVWGGNTEAFF
D: .
J: TRBJ1-1
size: few
V: TRBV19

DNA: TGTGCCAGCAGTAGAGCTCGGGAAGCTTTCTTT
CDR3: CASSRAREAFF
D: .
J: TRBJ1-1
size: few
V: TRBV28

DNA: TGCAGTGCTAGGACATGGACGGAGTACAATGAGCAGTTCTTC
CDR3: CSARTWTEYNEQFF
D: .
J: TRBJ2-1
size: few
V: TRBV20-1

DNA: TGTGCCAGCAGCCCCCCCCCCGGCAGGGGTAGCGGCTACACCTTC
CDR3: CASSPPPGRGSGYTF
D: .
J: TRBJ1-2
size: .
V: TRBV12-3/TRBV12-4

DNA: TGTGCCAGCAGCTGGAGGCTTCCAGGGGGGGCGTACGAGCAGTACTTC
CDR3: CASSWRLPGGAYEQYF
D: .
J: TRBJ2-7
size: .
V: TRBV5-6

DNA: TGTGCCAGCTCCCCCCCCGGACTAGGCGCCTACGAGCAGTACTTC
CDR3: CASSPPGLGAYEQYF
D: TRBD2
J: TRBJ2-7
size: few
V: TRBV13

DNA: TGTGCCAGCAGCCAAGATCCGGGACGGCTCTATGGCTACACCTTC
CDR3: CASSQDPGRLYGYTF
D: .
J: TRBJ1-2
size: .
V: TRBV4-2

DNA: TGTGCCAGCCCTCCTCCGGGAGGGTACACAGATACGCAGTATTTT
CDR3: CASPPPGGYTDTQYF
D: TRBD2
J: TRBJ2-3
size: many
V: TRBV28

DNA: TGTGCCAGCACGCCCCAGGGTCCAGTAGGTTCATACTATGGCTACACCTTC
CDR3: CASTPQGPVGSYYGYTF
D: .
J: TRBJ1-2
size: few
V: TRBV3-1

DNA: TGTGCCAGCAGTGACGGGGCTAGCGGGATTCCCTACGAGCAGTACTTC
CDR3: CASSDGASGIPYEQYF
D: TRBD2
J: TRBJ2-7
size: .
V: TRBV6-4

DNA: TGTGCCAGCAGATCGACCCCAGGGTATGGCTACACCTTC
CDR3: CASRSTPGYGYTF
D: .
J: TRBJ1-2
size: .
V: TRBV6-1

DNA: TGTGCCAGCAGTCCCCCCGGTGCGAATGAAAAACTGTTTTTT
CDR3: CASSPPGANEKLFF
D: .
J: TRBJ1-4
size: .
V: TRBV28

DNA: TGTGCCACCAGTGAGCAACTTAGCACAGATACGCAGTATTTT
CDR3: CATSEQLSTDTQYF
D: .
J: TRBJ2-3
size: .
V: TRBV24-1

DNA: TGCAGCGTTGAGTCGCCAGACTATGGCTACACCTTC
CDR3: CSVESPDYGYTF
D: .
J: TRBJ1-2
size: few
V: TRBV29-1

DNA: TGTGCCAGCAGCAGCGGGGGGGGAGGAGGGGATACGCAGTATTTT
CDR3: CASSSGGGGGDTQYF
D: TRBD2
J: TRBJ2-3
size: .
V: TRBV3-1

DNA: TGTGCCAGCAGTTACCGCCCGTGGTGGGCCGATGAGCAGTACTTC
CDR3: CASSYRPWWADEQYF
D: .
J: TRBJ2-7
size: few
V: TRBV6-5

DNA: TGTGCCAGCAGCGACCTCGGGCAGGGGAGGACCAAAAACATTCAGTACTTC
CDR3: CASSDLGQGRTKNIQYF
D: .
J: TRBJ2-4
size: few
V: TRBV11-2

DNA: TGTGCCAGCAGCTTGGGCAGGGGGATCAACACCGGGGAGCTGTTTTTT
CDR3: CASSLGRGINTGELFF
D: TRBD1
J: TRBJ2-2
size: .
V: TRBV5-4

DNA: TGTGCCAGCAGCCAAGGTCCGGGGGACACTGAAGCTTTCTTT
CDR3: CASSQGPGDTEAFF
D: .
J: TRBJ1-1
size: many
V: TRBV3-1

DNA: TGCGCCAGCAGCCAAGGAGCGGGGGGAGCCGGGGAGCTGTTTTTT
CDR3: CASSQGAGGAGELFF
D: TRBD2
J: TRBJ2-2
size: .
V: TRBV4-1

DNA: TGTGCCAGCAGTGTCGGAGGTACGAACACCGGGGAGCTGTTTTTT
CDR3: CASSVGGTNTGELFF
D: .
J: TRBJ2-2
size: few
V: TRBV9